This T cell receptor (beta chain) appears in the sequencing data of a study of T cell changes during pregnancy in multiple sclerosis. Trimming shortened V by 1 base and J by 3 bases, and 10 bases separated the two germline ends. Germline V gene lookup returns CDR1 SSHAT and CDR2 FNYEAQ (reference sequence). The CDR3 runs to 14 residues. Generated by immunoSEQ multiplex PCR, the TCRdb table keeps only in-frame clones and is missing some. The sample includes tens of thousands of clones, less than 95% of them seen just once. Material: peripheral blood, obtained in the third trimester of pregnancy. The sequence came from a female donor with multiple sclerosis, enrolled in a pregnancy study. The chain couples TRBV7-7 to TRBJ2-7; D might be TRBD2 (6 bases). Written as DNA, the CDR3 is TGTGCCAGCAGCTTAGAGGAGGGCGGCTACGAGCAGTACTTC. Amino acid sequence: CASSLEEGGYEQYF.